This TCR beta chain emerged from a study of naive and memory T cell subsets. An oligonucleotide containing a UMI was ligated to the 3' end of TCR cDNA. Cells were not sorted; total RNA input targeted 1 to 1000 ng. The SP2 primer and nested alpha and beta constant region primers amplified ligated cDNA in four rounds. TCRdb reprocessed the 5' RACE reads with MiXCR, giving one entry per CDR3 protein. This repertoire shows over 45,000 distinct CDR3 sequences, around 8% found once; its top ten account for around a tenth. Germline values: CDR1 MNHEY, CDR2 SVGEGT. This CDR3 is 16 amino acids long. Trimming cost V 2 bases and J 3 bases; bases outside gene matches: 8.

The chain recombines TRBV6-2 or TRBV6-3 with TRBJ2-3; 7 nucleotides line up with TRBD1. The sequence was obtained from a female donor in good health. This CDR3 is CASSYGPGGSTDTQYF. CDR3 sequence (DNA): TGTGCCAGCAGTTACGGGCCAGGGGGATCAACAGATACGCAGTATTTT.